The 5 T cell receptor beta chains listed next were all sequenced from one sample in a study of identical twins. One entry per CDR3 protein results from TCRdb running MiXCR on the 5' RACE reads. The sample shows around 670,000 distinct CDR3 sequences, around 6% of them seen only once. Material for sequencing was naive T cells sorted from blood. Receptors were obtained from a man younger than 35 in good health.

The chain is built from TRBV20-1 and TRBJ2-1, with no clear D. The V end lost 3 bases, the J end lost 6 bases, and 18 bases lay between the germline ends. From germline, CDR1 is DFQATT and CDR2 SNEGSKA (reference sequence). This CDR3 has 15 amino acids. CDR3 protein: CSASAFTPSRNEQFF. In DNA form, the CDR3 reads TGCAGTGCTAGTGCGTTCACCCCCTCTCGCAATGAGCAGTTCTTC.

CDR3 sequence: CASSSYLRRSTNYGYTF. As DNA, the CDR3 is TGTGCCAGCAGCTCCTACCTCCGACGCAGCACTAACTATGGCTACACCTTC. This chain links TRBV21-1 with TRBJ1-2. TRBV21-1 constitutes a pseudogene. The CDR3 runs to 17 residues.

This clonotype was seen many times. The J gene is TRBJ1-3, the V gene TRBV7-9; 7 bases are shared with TRBD1. V shed 5 bases, J shed 4 bases, and the junction held 5 bases outside the gene matches. The CDR3 has 14 residues. CDR1 is SEHNR, CDR2 FQNEAQ, per germline (reference sequence). CDR3 DNA: TGTGCCAGCAGCCCGTGGACAGGAGGAAACACCATATATTTT. This codes for CASSPWTGGNTIYF.

This clonotype has a count of ten or more. The chain couples TRBV29-1 to TRBJ2-7, with D perhaps matching TRBD1 or TRBD2 (6 bases each). In germline, CDR1 is SQVTM, CDR2 ANQGSEA. The CDR3 extends over 16 amino acids. Between the trimmed V and J ends, which lost 1 base and 2 bases, there was a span of 18 bases. Here the CDR3 reads CSVEAGGGGRPYEQYF. In DNA, the CDR3 is TGCAGCGTTGAAGCAGGAGGGGGAGGACGACCCTACGAGCAGTACTTC.

The chain recombines TRBV6-1 with TRBJ2-3; 10 nucleotides line up with TRBD2. The CDR3 loop spans 15 amino acids. V lost 9 bases and J lost 2; bases outside the gene matches: 8. The germline V gene encodes CDR1 MNHNS and CDR2 SASEGT. The CDR3 DNA is TGTGCCAGTGGGATAGCGGGGGGCCCCACAGATACGCAGTATTTT. Protein product: CASGIAGGPTDTQYF.